This note documents a single T cell receptor (beta chain) sequence. The data originate from a study of OX40 agonist ivuxolimab in advanced cancers. Study as a whole: Hepatocellular carcinoma, melanoma, renal cell or head and neck cancer affected the dose-escalation patients.

Patients with a history of autoimmune disease or on systemic immunosuppression were excluded. Blood specimens came from baseline, cycle 4 day 1, and cycle 7 day 1. Only in-frame clones appear in the TCRdb table, and some are missing; sequencing was by immunoSEQ multiplex PCR. The sample has 25,000 to 30,000 clones; around 80% are singletons. Trimming shortened V by 4 bases and J by 7 bases, and 16 bases separated the two germline ends. CDR1 MNHEY and CDR2 SVGAGI come from the germline V gene. The CDR3 spans 14 residues. Sample: CD4+ or CD8+ T cells sorted from blood, taken in a trial of the OX40 agonist ivuxolimab. This TCR was recovered from an adult with an advanced solid tumor such as melanoma, head and neck, liver or kidney cancer. The chain employs TRBV6-5 and TRBJ1-1, with D tentatively TRBD1 (6 bases). The CDR3: CASSLGGMPHEAFF. Written as DNA, the CDR3 is TGTGCCAGCAGTTTGGGGGGCATGCCCCATGAAGCTTTCTTT.